This TCR beta chain was recovered during a study of T cells in Graves' hyperthyroidism and ophthalmopathy. The CDR3 length is 15 residues. J was trimmed by 5 bases and V by 6 bases; bases with no gene match: 6. Note on this clonotype: Its antigen is currently unknown.

TCR beta CDR3 region amplification was performed from RNA transcripts. The HTBI set primed first-round TCR CDR3 RT-PCR. TCRdb recomputed calls from the multiplex PCR reads with MiXCR, one row per CDR3 protein. The repertoire holds fewer than 450,000 distinct CDR3 sequences, around an eighth seen once, with around 27% in the top ten. Study-level results: Expanded thyroid clonotypes (above 0.001) were mostly also found in blood.

Criteria for exclusion of patients were uncontrolled infection, other autoimmune disease, pregnancy or lactation. The sequencing sample was made of blood. The chain joins TRBV12-3 or TRBV12-4 to TRBJ2-2; 10 nucleotides match TRBD2. The source of this sequence is a man in his fifties or sixties with Graves' ophthalmopathy. Written as DNA, the CDR3 is TGTGCCAGCAGAGTCCTAGCGGGAGAAACCGGGGAGCTGTTTTTT. Its translation: CASRVLAGETGELFF.